A single sample gave rise to the 22 T cell receptor beta chains below, sequenced in a study of T cell responses to AZD1222 COVID-19 vaccine. This table comes from immunoSEQ multiplex PCR, and its TCRdb copy is limited to in-frame clones, with some not included. The table includes 90,000 to 150,000 clones, around 90% detected once. Sample: peripheral blood, taken on day 0 of AZD1222 vaccination. The receptors shown here come from an adult in good health.

This clone showed up just once. The chain recombines TRBV18 with TRBJ1-4; 7 nucleotides line up with TRBD1. CDR1 KGHSH and CDR2 LQKENI come from the germline V gene. V dropped 5 bases and J dropped 10; count of bases not matched to a gene: 7. The CDR3 contains 13 residues. The chain's CDR3 is CASSSAQGGKLFF. CDR3 DNA sequence: TGTGCCAGCTCATCGGCTCAGGGGGGAAAACTGTTTTTT. Filled out from reference TRBV18 and TRBJ1-4, the complete variable domain reads NAGVMQNPRHLVRRRGQEARLRCSPMKGHSHVYWYRQLPEEGLKFMVYLQKENIIDESGMPKERFSAEFPKEGPSILRIQQVVRGDSAAYFCASSSAQGGKLFFGSGTQLSVL.

This clone was seen once. This chain joins TRBV6-4 and TRBJ1-1; D ambiguous. CDR3 size: 13 residues. Between the trimmed V and J ends, which lost 5 bases and 5 bases, there was a span of 12 bases. Germline V lookup: CDR1 MRHNA, CDR2 SNTAGT. The CDR3 DNA reads as TGTGCCAGCAGTCAAGAAGTCGGGACTGAAGCTTTCTTT. It encodes CASSQEVGTEAFF.

This chain's CDR3 is CASSLAGGQGGGYTF. CDR3 nucleotides: TGCGCCAGCAGCTTGGCCGGCGGACAGGGAGGCGGCTACACCTTC. The chain is built from TRBV5-1 and TRBJ1-2, with TRBD1 matching over 8 bases. CDR3 length equals 15 residues. V shed 0 bases and J 8 bases; nucleotides not matched to a gene: 9. CDR1 and CDR2 from the germline V gene are SGHRS and YFSETQ.

The gene calls are TRBV18 and TRBJ1-3, with D maybe TRBD1 (6 bases). The CDR3 has 19 residues. Germline V CDR1 and CDR2: KGHSH, LQKENI. V was pared by 1 base and J by 3 bases, with 22 bases between. In DNA, the CDR3 is TGTGCCAGCTCACCACAAAAACAGGGAAAGGCAAGACGTGGAAACACCATATATTTT. Protein product: CASSPQKQGKARRGNTIYF.

This clone was seen a single time. CDR3 bases: TGTGCCAGCAGCTCCCATGGTTTTTCTGAAGCTTTCTTT. Its translation: CASSSHGFSEAFF. The chain couples TRBV6-5 to TRBJ1-1, with D hard to call. CDR1 MNHEY and CDR2 SVGAGI come from the germline V gene. Trimming removed 6 bases from V and 6 bases from J, with 14 bases in between. This CDR3 comprises 13 residues.

V usage is TRBV28 and J usage is TRBJ1-3; 7 bases are shared with TRBD1. This CDR3 is 16 amino acids long. Germline V gene data show CDR1 as MDHEN and CDR2 as SYDVKM. V trimming: 5 bases; J trimming: 2 bases; junction bases outside the gene matches: 9. The CDR3 region is CASSIPSTGAGNTIYF. The CDR3 DNA follows: TGTGCCAGCAGTATTCCCTCAACAGGGGCTGGAAACACCATATATTTT.

V and J are TRBV10-2 and TRBJ2-7, with TRBD2 matching 7 bases. V lost 8 bases and J lost 2; bases outside the gene matches: 9. The CDR3 length is 14 residues. CDR1 and CDR2 (germline): WSHSY, SAAADI. CDR3 sequence reads: CASSGGSSPYEQYF. As DNA, the CDR3 is TGCGCCAGCTCCGGCGGGAGTAGCCCCTACGAGCAGTACTTC.

The chain combines TRBV2 with TRBJ1-3; unclear D gene. This CDR3 region has 14 residues. Germline lookup yields CDR1 SNHLY and CDR2 FYNNEI. V lost 7 bases and J lost 0, with 10 bases in between. CDR3 amino acids: CASTPDISGNTIYF. Here the CDR3 DNA reads TGTGCCAGCACTCCCGACATCTCTGGAAACACCATATATTTT.

The rearrangement joins TRBV7-3 to TRBJ2-1, with TRBD1 identical over 8 bases. The CDR3 runs 15 residues. Germline values: CDR1 SGHTA, CDR2 FQGTGA. V lost 3 bases to trimming and J lost 4 bases; unmatched junction nucleotides: 5. CDR3 in amino acids: CASSLSGGVYNEQFF. The CDR3 DNA reads as TGTGCCAGCAGCTTGTCAGGGGGCGTATACAATGAGCAGTTCTTC.

This CDR3 is CASGLSRGAYEQFF. CDR3 bases: TGTGCTAGTGGTCTCAGCCGGGGGGCCTATGAGCAGTTCTTC. The chain combines TRBV12-5 with TRBJ2-1; tentative D call: TRBD2 (7 bases). Trimming took 5 bases from V and 8 from J, leaving 16 bases between them. Germline loops: CDR1 LGHNT, CDR2 FRNRAP. This CDR3 contains 14 residues.

In this sample, this clone turned up a few times. For the CDR3, the DNA is TGTGCCAGTAGCAGACACAGGGCTGCAACTAATGAAAAACTGTTTTTT. Translation gives CASSRHRAATNEKLFF. The chain recombines TRBV19 with TRBJ1-4, with TRBD1 as a possible D gene (6 bases). CDR1 and CDR2 from the germline V gene are LNHDA and SQIVND (reference sequence). This CDR3 contains 16 residues. V lost 6 bases and J lost 0, with 14 bases in between.

The chain employs TRBV29-1 and TRBJ1-2, with no clear D. This CDR3 has 12 amino acids. V was shortened by 4 bases and J by 4 bases, with 10 bases between the two germline ends. CDR1 and CDR2 from the germline V gene are SQVTM and ANQGSEA. The CDR3 region has the DNA TGCAGCGTTGCGACCGGGCTCTATGGCTACACCTTC. Residues: CSVATGLYGYTF.

CDR3 nucleotides: TGCGCCAGCAGTGAGACGAACTCCTACAATGAGCAGTTCTTC. It specifies CASSETNSYNEQFF. The rearrangement uses TRBV5-1 and TRBJ2-1; D gene uncertain. V was trimmed by 5 bases and J by 0 bases, leaving 9 bases between them. Germline V gives CDR1 SGHRS, CDR2 YFSETQ. The CDR3 runs 14 residues.

V and J are TRBV7-9 and TRBJ1-4; perhaps TRBD1 as D (5 bases). Germline assignment: CDR1 SEHNR and CDR2 FQNEAQ (reference sequence). The CDR3 has 13 residues. The V gene lost 8 bases and the J gene lost 13 bases, with 20 bases spanning the gap. The CDR3 loop reads CASDSLPPIRLFF. The CDR3 DNA reads as TGTGCCAGCGACAGCTTACCCCCGATAAGACTGTTTTTT.

The chain employs TRBV27 and TRBJ2-7; D may correspond to TRBD1 or TRBD2 (5 bases each). CDR1 is MNHEY, CDR2 SMNVEV, per germline (reference sequence). The CDR3 has 12 residues. V was pared by 7 bases and J by 4 bases, with 11 bases between. The CDR3 loop is CASMGVAYEQYF. CDR3 coding DNA: TGTGCCAGCATGGGGGTAGCTTACGAGCAGTACTTC.

The V gene is TRBV19, the J gene TRBJ1-6; tentative D call: TRBD1 (6 bases). The V end was cut by 6 bases, the J end by 7 bases, with 10 bases between. The CDR3 consists of 13 residues. The germline CDR1 and CDR2 sequences are LNHDA and SQIVND (reference sequence). CDR3 amino acids: CASSWGQNSPLHF. The CDR3 region has the DNA TGTGCCAGTAGCTGGGGGCAAAATTCACCCCTCCACTTT.

The chain combines TRBV27 with TRBJ1-1, with D possibly TRBD1 on 5 matching bases. V was trimmed by 3 bases and J by 0 bases, leaving 8 bases between them. The germline V gene has CDR1 MNHEY and CDR2 SMNVEV (reference sequence). The CDR3 contains 14 residues. The CDR3 is CASSLGGVNTEAFF. The CDR3 nucleotides are TGTGCCAGCAGTTTGGGGGGGGTGAACACTGAAGCTTTCTTT.

The rearrangement uses TRBV5-6 and TRBJ2-1, with 7 bases identical to TRBD1. The junction had 10 bases not matched to a gene; V was cut back by 7 bases and J by 6 bases. The V gene's germline CDR1 is SGHDT and CDR2 YYEEEE. CDR3 length equals 14 residues. The CDR3 DNA reads TGTGCCAGCGTCGGTAGGGGGCCCGGCAATGAGCAGTTCTTC. This gives the protein CASVGRGPGNEQFF. Together with reference TRBV5-6 and TRBJ2-1, the CDR3 gives the full variable domain: DAGVTQSPTHLIKTRGQQVTLRCSPKSGHDTVSWYQQALGQGPQFIFQYYEEEERQRGNFPDRFSGHQFPNYSSELNVNALLLGDSALYLCASVGRGPGNEQFFGPGTRLTVL.

CDR3 DNA sequence: TGCGCCAGCAGCTTTCAGGGCGCTTATGGAACTGAAGCTTTCTTT. It specifies CASSFQGAYGTEAFF. This chain links TRBV5-1 with TRBJ1-1; possible D gene TRBD1, 5 bases. The germline V and J ends were trimmed by 2 bases and 5 bases, with 16 bases remaining between them. The CDR3 extends over 15 amino acids. The germline V gene has CDR1 SGHRS and CDR2 YFSETQ.

The gene calls are TRBV28 and TRBJ2-5; D is unclear. Germline V gene lookup returns CDR1 MDHEN and CDR2 SYDVKM. Deletions cut 4 bases from V and 2 bases from J, with 11 bases between. The CDR3 sequence is 14 residues long. CDR3 coding DNA: TGTGCCAGCAGTTCCTCGGGCGGACAAGAGACCCAGTACTTC. Translation gives CASSSSGGQETQYF. Combining the CDR3 with reference TRBV28 and TRBJ2-5 gives the whole variable domain DVKVTQSSRYLVKRTGEKVFLECVQDMDHENMFWYRQDPGLGLRLIYFSYDVKMKEKGDIPEGYSVSREKKERFSLILESASTNQTSMYLCASSSSGGQETQYFGPGTRLLVL.

V gene TRBV28 combines with J gene TRBJ2-3; D assignment may be TRBD1 or TRBD2 (5 bases each). This CDR3 spans 17 amino acids. Germline V gene data show CDR1 as MDHEN and CDR2 as SYDVKM. Trimming pared 3 bases from V and 0 bases from J, leaving 16 bases between. The CDR3 spells CASSFPGADRSTDTQYF. The CDR3 DNA is TGTGCCAGCAGTTTCCCCGGGGCAGACCGTAGCACAGATACGCAGTATTTT.

The rearrangement uses TRBV21-1 and TRBJ1-2. TRBV21-1 is a known pseudogene. CDR3 length: 14 residues. The DNA for the CDR3 is TGTGCCAGCAGTCGGAGGCGGGCTCCCTATGGCTACACCTTC. It yields the protein CASSRRRAPYGYTF.